The entry that follows covers one T cell receptor beta chain sequence. This record comes from a study of cytomegalovirus exposure and HLA in healthy donors. TCRdb's copy holds only in-frame clones and misses some; the assay was immunoSEQ multiplex PCR. The data show about 56,000 clones, 85% to 95% seen once. The donors were part of the validation cohort of 95 to 150 subjects. That cohort was separate from the first cohort, which comprised 700 or so subjects. Germline loops: CDR1 GTSNPN, CDR2 SVGIG (reference sequence). CDR3 size: 15 residues. Trimming left V 0 bases short and J 3 bases short, with 11 bases between.

The chain couples TRBV30 to TRBJ1-4, with D perhaps TRBD1 (5 bases). The TCR comes from a woman under 30 in good health and CMV-seropositive. The material sequenced was PBMCs. DNA of the CDR3: TGTGCCTGGAGTGTACTCCGGGGGGCTAATGAAAAACTGTTTTTT. Amino acids: CAWSVLRGANEKLFF.